These 4 T cell receptor beta chains were all obtained from the same sample, sequenced in a study of T cells in Graves' hyperthyroidism and ophthalmopathy. The investigators amplified TCR beta CDR3 regions from RNA transcripts. The HTBI set primed first-round TCR CDR3 RT-PCR. Using its own MiXCR run on the multiplex PCR reads, TCRdb lists one record per CDR3 protein. The sample has around 400,000 distinct CDR3 sequences, about a sixth seen once. The sequencing sample was made of blood. The receptors come from a woman aged 18 to 35 with Graves' hyperthyroidism that later progressed to Graves' ophthalmopathy.

This clonotype came up a few times. CDR3: CASGTEANNSPLHF. CDR3 DNA sequence: TGTGCCAGCGGAACGGAGGCCAATAATTCACCCCTCCACTTT. The chain uses TRBV7-9 and TRBJ1-6; D not certain. This CDR3 region has 14 residues. Trimming took off 8 bases at V and 5 bases at J, with 13 bases between the two ends. CDR1 and CDR2 (germline): SEHNR, FQNEAQ (reference sequence). The full variable domain, completed using reference TRBV7-9 and TRBJ1-6, is DTGVSQNPRHKITKRGQNVTFRCDPISEHNRLYWYRQTLGQGPEFLTYFQNEAQLEKSRLLSDRFSAERPKGSFSTLEIQRTEQGDSAMYLCASGTEANNSPLHFGNGTRLTVT.

This clonotype was recorded a few times. The V and J genes are TRBV20-1 and TRBJ1-5, with D perhaps matching TRBD1 (6 bases). This CDR3 is 14 amino acids long. Germline CDR1 reads DFQATT; CDR2 reads SNEGSKA (reference sequence). V was shortened by 1 base and J by 9 bases, with 16 bases between the two germline ends. The CDR3 coding sequence is TGCAGTGCTAGAGGGGCCAGGGGCGGGCGGCCCCAGCATTTT. Translated, it gives CSARGARGGRPQHF.

The chain joins TRBV4-1 to TRBJ2-7, with 8 bases identical to TRBD2. Germline loops: CDR1 MGHRA, CDR2 YSYEKL. CDR3 length: 15 residues. V was pared by 4 bases and J by 4 bases, with 9 bases of the junction left unmatched. The CDR3 nucleotides are TGCGCCAGCAGCCCGTCGGGAGGGGGTGTATACGAGCAGTACTTC. Its translation is CASSPSGGGVYEQYF.

V gene TRBV20-1 combines with J gene TRBJ2-1; possible D gene TRBD2, 5 bases. The germline gives CDR1 DFQATT, CDR2 SNEGSKA (reference sequence). This CDR3 region has 13 residues. V lost 6 bases and J lost 7, with 16 bases in between. The CDR3 nucleotides read TGCAGTGCCCTCGCGGGTGTCAAGAATGAGCAGTTCTTC. Protein: CSALAGVKNEQFF.